The 22 T cell receptor beta chains below all came from one sample that was sequenced in a study of somatic mutations in cytotoxic T cells in rheumatoid arthritis. Assay: immunoSEQ multiplex PCR; the TCRdb copy retains only in-frame clones and omits some. The profile shows some 14,000 clones, about 81% of them singletons. The sequencing sample was made of CD8+ T cells sorted from blood. These receptors all come from an adult with rheumatoid arthritis.

This CDR3 is CASSSGSSGNTIYF. The CDR3 nucleotides read TGTGCCAGCAGCTCGGGGTCCTCTGGAAACACCATATATTTT. J is TRBJ1-3 and V is TRBV5-6; D unresolved. Trimming removed 3 bases from V and 0 bases from J, with 7 bases in between. Germline values: CDR1 SGHDT, CDR2 YYEEEE. The CDR3 covers 14 residues.

The V gene is TRBV2, the J gene TRBJ2-7; D might be TRBD1 (6 bases). Germline loops: CDR1 SNHLY, CDR2 FYNNEI. Deletions cut 3 bases from V and 3 bases from J, with 15 bases between. The CDR3 loop spans 15 amino acids. The CDR3 bases are TGTGCCAGCAGTGACCCCAGGGGTTCCTACTACGAGCAGTACTTC. Its protein is CASSDPRGSYYEQYF.

The chain carries TRBV30 and TRBJ2-7; 11 bases map to TRBD1. V lost 0 bases, J lost 7 bases, and 2 bases stayed unmatched. Looked up from germline, CDR1 is GTSNPN and CDR2 is SVGIG (reference sequence). This CDR3 is built from 13 residues. The CDR3 reads CAWSVDRGQEQYF. CDR3 bases: TGTGCCTGGAGTGTGGACAGGGGGCAGGAGCAGTACTTC.

This sequence joins TRBV7-9 and TRBJ2-7; D could derive from TRBD1 or TRBD2 (6 bases each). The CDR3 runs to 18 residues. V shed 2 bases and J shed 4 bases, with 24 bases lying between them. Germline V gene sequence: CDR1 SEHNR, CDR2 FQNEAQ (reference sequence). The CDR3 region is CASSLRPGAGFGVYEQYF. In nucleotides, the CDR3 is TGTGCCAGCAGCTTACGCCCGGGGGCTGGCTTTGGGGTATACGAGCAGTACTTC.

V gene TRBV5-4 combines with J gene TRBJ2-1; D remains ambiguous. V was trimmed by 0 bases and J by 4 bases, leaving 11 bases between them. Germline V gives CDR1 SGHNT, CDR2 YYREEE (reference sequence). The CDR3 is 15 residues long. CDR3 sequence reads: CASSLAAETYNEQFF. In nucleotides, the CDR3 is TGTGCCAGCAGCTTGGCGGCAGAAACATACAATGAGCAGTTCTTC.

The chain couples TRBV2 to TRBJ1-4, with a weak D call TRBD1 (5 bases). Trimming took off 6 bases at V and 5 bases at J, with 19 bases between the two ends. Per germline, CDR1 SNHLY and CDR2 FYNNEI. This CDR3 is built from 16 residues. The CDR3 protein is CASRVGAGGRNEKLFF. The CDR3 DNA reads as TGTGCCAGCAGGGTAGGGGCGGGAGGACGAAATGAAAAACTGTTTTTT.

V usage is TRBV10-3 and J usage is TRBJ1-1; TRBD1 aligns across 11 bases. The CDR3 has 15 residues. CDR1 is ENHRY, CDR2 SYGVKD, per germline. V dropped 2 bases and J dropped 5; count of bases not matched to a gene: 4. The CDR3 nucleotides read TGTGCCATCAGTGAGATTGGGACAGGGGGAACTGAAGCTTTCTTT. As protein: CAISEIGTGGTEAFF.

The chain couples TRBV6-1 to TRBJ2-3, with 10 bases fitting TRBD2. Germline CDR1 is MNHNS and CDR2 is SASEGT. V trimming: 6 bases; J trimming: 4 bases; junction bases outside the gene matches: 7. The CDR3 runs to 15 residues. The CDR3 is CASRRLAGVPDTQYF. CDR3 nucleotides: TGTGCCAGCAGGAGGCTAGCGGGAGTTCCAGATACGCAGTATTTT.

This clone is medium-sized in the sample. The gene calls are TRBV27 and TRBJ2-1; D possibly matches TRBD1 or TRBD2 (5 bases each). Trimming stripped 3 bases from V and 0 bases from J, with 12 bases between. Germline V lookup: CDR1 MNHEY, CDR2 SMNVEV (reference sequence). The CDR3 has 16 residues. The CDR3: CASSFSGTNSYNEQFF. In DNA form, the CDR3 reads TGTGCCAGCAGTTTTTCCGGGACCAACTCCTACAATGAGCAGTTCTTC.

V usage is TRBV11-3 and J usage is TRBJ2-3; TRBD1 agrees at 8 bases. There are 13 residues in the CDR3. CDR1 and CDR2 (germline): SGHNT, YENEEA. V dropped 6 bases and J dropped 4; count of bases not matched to a gene: 3. The CDR3 sequence: CASSGQGPDTQYF. Written as DNA, the CDR3 is TGTGCCAGCAGTGGACAGGGCCCAGATACGCAGTATTTT. Complete variable domain (other parts from reference TRBV11-3 and TRBJ2-3): EAGVVQSPRYKIIEKKQPVAFWCNPISGHNTLYWYLQNLGQGPELLIRYENEEAVDDSQLPKDRFSAERLKGVDSTLKIQPAELGDSAVYLCASSGQGPDTQYFGPGTRLTVL.

This chain joins TRBV4-3 and TRBJ2-2; the D gene is possibly TRBD2 (5 bases). This CDR3 spans 16 amino acids. Trimming took off 2 bases at V and 3 bases at J, with 13 bases between the two ends. The V gene's germline CDR1 is LGHNA and CDR2 YSLEER. CDR3 protein: CASSQIHGIDTGELFF. CDR3 nucleotides: TGCGCCAGCAGCCAAATCCACGGGATCGACACCGGGGAGCTGTTTTTT.

The rearrangement joins TRBV5-1 to TRBJ2-4; tentatively, D is TRBD1 (5 bases). This CDR3 is built from 14 residues. Per the germline V gene, CDR1 is SGHRS and CDR2 is YFSETQ. The V end was cut by 0 bases, the J end by 7 bases, with 11 bases between. The CDR3 DNA reads as TGCGCCAGCAGCTTGGGGGGCTCGGAGAACATTCAGTACTTC. Protein: CASSLGGSENIQYF.

The chain has TRBV6-6 and TRBJ2-7, with no clear D. V was pared by 4 bases and J by 2 bases, with 15 bases between. Germline V gene lookup returns CDR1 MNHNY and CDR2 SVGAGI (reference sequence). The CDR3 runs to 15 residues. The CDR3 sequence is CASSSSGWSAYEQYF. The CDR3 DNA sequence: TGTGCCAGCAGTTCTTCCGGGTGGAGTGCCTACGAGCAGTACTTC.

The chain uses TRBV30 and TRBJ2-7; no definite D call. The CDR3 has 12 amino acids. V was clipped by 1 base and J by 5 bases, with 9 bases between them. Looked up from germline, CDR1 is GTSNPN and CDR2 is SVGIG (reference sequence). Here the CDR3 reads CAWSAHRDEQYF. The CDR3 DNA reads as TGTGCCTGGAGTGCACACCGGGACGAGCAGTACTTC.

V gene TRBV27 combines with J gene TRBJ2-1; D is unresolved. Germline loops: CDR1 MNHEY, CDR2 SMNVEV (reference sequence). This CDR3 has 11 amino acids. With 5 bases removed from V and 8 bases from J, the gap between germline ends came to 7 bases. The CDR3 DNA reads TGTGCCAGCAGTCAAGCCCATGAGCAGTTCTTC. Amino acid sequence: CASSQAHEQFF.

CDR3 region: CASTGLYNEQFF. The DNA for the CDR3 is TGTGCCAGCACCGGCCTGTACAATGAGCAGTTCTTC. The gene calls are TRBV28 and TRBJ2-1; D is unresolved. The CDR3 totals 12 residues. The germline CDR1 and CDR2 sequences are MDHEN and SYDVKM. The V gene lost 7 bases and the J gene lost 4 bases, with 8 bases spanning the gap.

V usage is TRBV29-1 and J usage is TRBJ1-1; D gene uncertain. The CDR3 is 14 residues long. Germline V gene lookup returns CDR1 SQVTM and CDR2 ANQGSEA. Trimming shortened V by 0 bases and J by 5 bases, and 13 bases separated the two germline ends. The CDR3 loop reads CSVEDLKGRTEAFF. CDR3 in DNA: TGCAGCGTTGAAGATCTAAAGGGTCGGACTGAAGCTTTCTTT.

V usage is TRBV7-8 and J usage is TRBJ2-7; D is uncertain. Germline CDR1 and CDR2: SGHVS and FQNEAQ. This CDR3 region has 14 residues. V lost 5 bases to trimming and J lost 5 bases, with 16 bases between them. CDR3 region: CASSHPSGSNEQYF. For the CDR3, the DNA is TGTGCCAGCAGCCATCCTTCGGGTTCCAACGAGCAGTACTTC.

The J gene is TRBJ2-1, the V gene TRBV5-8; tentative D call: TRBD2 (5 bases). The CDR3 covers 17 residues. V lost 0 bases to trimming and J lost 0 bases, with 13 bases between them. Per germline, CDR1 SGHTS and CDR2 YDEGEE. The CDR3 protein is CASSLGFGDTSYNEQFF. As DNA, the CDR3 is TGTGCCAGCAGCTTGGGTTTCGGGGATACCTCCTACAATGAGCAGTTCTTC.

The rearrangement joins TRBV28 to TRBJ2-1; TRBD1 is a possible D gene (6 bases). V lost 5 bases, J lost 4 bases, and 12 bases lay in between. The CDR3 sequence is 14 residues long. The germline V gene encodes CDR1 MDHEN and CDR2 SYDVKM. For the CDR3, the DNA is TGTGCCAGCAGTCCCCTGGACAGATACAATGAGCAGTTCTTC. Encoded protein: CASSPLDRYNEQFF.

CDR3 DNA sequence: TGTGCCAGCAGCTTAGCGGGGGCCTACGAGCAGTACTTC. This sequence encodes CASSLAGAYEQYF. This chain links TRBV7-6 with TRBJ2-7; D may match TRBD1 or TRBD2 (5 bases each). The CDR3 covers 13 residues. Between the trimmed V and J ends, which lost 0 bases and 2 bases, there was a span of 5 bases. Germline V gene sequence: CDR1 SGHVS, CDR2 FNYEAQ.

This clone occurred a few times. DNA for the CDR3: TGTGCCAGCAGTCTACTAGCGTCGGCCTACGAGCAGTACTTC. Protein: CASSLLASAYEQYF. This chain links TRBV27 with TRBJ2-7; 7 nucleotides match TRBD2. This CDR3 comprises 14 residues. The V and J ends lost 5 bases and 2 bases, in that order; junction bases with no gene match: 6. Germline V gene data show CDR1 as MNHEY and CDR2 as SMNVEV (reference sequence).